This T cell receptor beta chain was observed in a study of cytomegalovirus exposure and HLA in healthy donors (dated by TCRdb to between 2016 and 2019). Regarding the research as a whole: In an earlier analysis of about 560 of the donors, about 260 Gb of sequence data and roughly 100 million unique TCR beta sequences from roughly 200 million T cells were reported. About 280 gigabases of sequencing data and 80 million or so unique TCR sequences were included in an early release covering 500 to 750 HLA-typed donors. Of the approximately 400 genotyped donors, approximately 83% fell in the genetic ancestry cluster associated with self-reported Caucasian donors. The aim of the study was to test whether cataloging public T cell receptors could identify signatures of past pathogen exposure. Using immunosequencing, the study profiled T cell repertoires from about 610 subjects and related those repertoires to cytomegalovirus serostatus. Along with the approximately 600-subject first cohort, a separate validation cohort of over 90 different subjects was used. To predict cytomegalovirus infection status, the study brought together high-throughput TCR immunosequencing, statistical association of individual TCRs with disease status, and machine learning. In a later analysis, previously published TCR beta repertoires from 550 to 750 donors were re-analyzed and high-resolution HLA genotyping was added so that TCR occurrence patterns could be studied. The later analysis used no new phenotypic data to find candidate immune exposures, relying instead on TCR beta sequences and their occurrence across donors. An earlier analysis of 500 to 650 of the donors applied high-throughput TCR beta sequencing to assess whether each TCR beta V gene segment acted as functional or pseudogenic. Donor age, sex, ethnicity and CMV serostatus were compiled alongside the repertoire data. A later genetic analysis used genome-wide SNP genotypes for about 60% of the roughly 670 donors, treating that subset as a discovery cohort. Every discovery cohort repertoire had been produced on one sequencing platform. HLA typing included class I and class II loci at four-digit resolution. Typing coverage varied by locus: about 620-630 donors for A, B, C, DRB1 and DQB1; more than 500 for DQA1; more than 600 for DPA1; roughly 450 for DPB1. Several DR-DQ haplotypes were treated as single units for association and clustering because of strong linkage in the cohort. Among 350 to 400 genotyped donors of the cohort, an average of about 240,000 unique TCR beta nucleotide sequences were sequenced per donor, around 20% of them non-productive.

As regards this clone: Its cognate antigen has yet to be identified. The input lacks base qualities; no much larger clone sits a single base away.

The CDR3 spans 15 residues, from the cysteine through the phenylalanine. Just CDR3 DNA is preserved here, 45 bases in frame from base 1. Reading the germline V gene gives CDR1 SGHVS and CDR2 FQNEAQ. V is pared back by 5 bases and J by 0 bases, with 11 bases lying between the germline termini. Points the paper makes about the study in general: In a later analysis, TCR association rates were found to vary across HLA loci, with the most associated TCRs seen for DRB1 alleles and the fewest for HLA-C alleles. A later analysis found that HLA-associated TCR beta chains were more clonally expanded and had lower generation probabilities than equally common non-associated chains. Several of the top co-occurrence clusters appeared to be linked to parvovirus B19, influenza, CMV and Epstein-Barr virus, according to a later analysis. A later analysis found that most CMV-associated TCR beta chains appeared HLA-restricted, with HLA associations seemingly driven largely by CMV exposure. Cytomegalovirus status was reported to be diagnosed by the classifier with high specificity and sensitivity in both the original and validation cohorts. At a false discovery rate of 0.05, a later analysis linked around 15,000 TCR beta sequences to specific HLA alleles. A group of highly shared sequence variants was considered likely to be a technical artifact of the sequencing pipeline. Presence/absence analyses assumed roughly uniform sequencing depth across donors, an assumption that may not hold. A later genetic analysis reported fewer N-insertions in productive TCRs among donors in an Asian-associated ancestry cluster than the roughly 700-donor mean. CMV serostatus was the only immune exposure information available for the cohort. Across donors, most TCR sequences were observed very rarely, whereas some public TCRs were present in many individuals. In an earlier analysis of approximately 600 of the donors, most TCR beta V segments were observed in productive rearrangements about 87% or about 30% of the time, broadly matching IMGT annotations. A further reported finding was that TCR beta sequences accurately predicted the HLA-A and HLA-B alleles for most subjects in the first cohort. In a later genetic analysis, a missense DCLRE1C variant was associated with V-gene and J-gene trimming of TCR beta chains, and the association was replicated in an independent cohort. Because HLA typing was missing for some donors at each locus, association tests included only the typed subset. Assigning TCR associations to individual alleles was difficult when HLA alleles, especially DR and DQ, strongly co-occurred. Because counts were too low, roughly 18 rarely observed V segments, including chromosome 9 orphons, were left out of the earlier analysis of about 500 of the donors. The authors suggested that the approach could potentially be generalized to other disease states and immunological phenotypes. The study gave a list of around 170 TCR beta chains associated with cytomegalovirus. Correlated functional status among segregating V segments might be attributable to linkage disequilibrium, but an unknown experimental factor could not be ruled out. Some IMGT-functional V segments, including TRBV6-2 and TRBV6-3, could not be distinguished by the 87-base-pair reads and were therefore excluded. Only TCR beta chains were sequenced in this cohort, and the absence of alpha or paired-chain data limited detectable features. A few of the identified cytomegalovirus-associated TCR beta chains were confirmed in vitro to be specific for cytomegalovirus antigens.

The cohort comprised approximately 700 healthy bone marrow donors. Cohort members were all nominally healthy when sampled, although unrecorded immune exposures were likely present. The donor tested CMV seronegative and was one of the 352 seronegative cohort members. A peripheral blood sample was collected from each donor, and TCR beta sequencing was performed on peripheral blood mononuclear cells. Genomic DNA was extracted from the blood cell samples with the Qiagen DNeasy Blood Extraction Kit. Library prep was done by the immunoSEQ multiplex PCR assay. For the multiplex PCR, a mixture combining 60 forward primers for TCR Vbeta segments and 13 reverse primers for TCR Jbeta segments was used. A multiplex PCR assay on genomic DNA amplified the CDR3 region of rearranged TCR beta genes. The Illumina HiSeq System was used to sequence the amplified TCR beta libraries as 87-base-pair reads. Per the source publication's procedure: In a later analysis, 70 million to 95 million unique TCR beta chains were counted across the approximately 670 repertoires, and roughly 9.9 million of these chains were shared by at least two donors. To remove PCR and sequencing errors, raw reads were error-corrected and collapsed into unique sequences using a nearest-neighbor algorithm that merged closely related sequences. To assign V, D and J gene segments, CDR3 sequences were aligned to IMGT reference sequences. For a sequence to be retained, a match of at least six nucleotides was required to both a V gene segment and a J gene segment. Rearrangements were classified as productive when the CDR3 lacked stop codons and remained in frame with V and J, and all other rearrangements were classified as non-productive. Following IMGT convention, CDR3 was defined as the stretch from the second conserved V-encoded cysteine to the conserved J-encoded phenylalanine. The earlier analysis of 587 of the donors excluded sequences that lacked an unambiguous match to a single V gene segment. An earlier analysis of a few hundred of the donors classified V segments as functional when productive rearrangements were above 56.7% and as segregating when the standard deviation between donors was above 5%. A statistical classification framework was built to diagnose cytomegalovirus status from the catalog of TCR beta chain sequences. V and J gene assignment, in a later analysis, came from comparing TCR nucleotide sequences with IMGT/GENE-DB human TR gene sequences. Using the TCRdist pipeline, a later analysis assigned CDR3 sequences along with most-parsimonious VDJ recombination scenarios. In a later analysis, each TCR beta chain was defined by its CDR3 amino acid sequence together with its V-gene family, and reads without a unique V-gene family were excluded. In a later analysis, approximately 640 highly shared, low-generation-probability nucleotide sequences were removed to address suspected cross-contamination and a sequencing artifact. In a later analysis, a clonal expansion index for each public chain was calculated from normalized within-repertoire ranks of inferred template counts. In a later analysis, generation probabilities were computed with a VDJ recombination model fitted to out-of-frame rearrangements, and the resulting probabilities were checked against IGoR. In a later analysis, TCR-TCR, TCR-HLA and TCR-CMV co-occurrence was scored with hypergeometric tests, and a repertoire-size bias correction was applied to TCR pairs. A later analysis estimated false discovery rates by permuting HLA or CMV assignments 20 times. In a later analysis, co-occurring TCRs were grouped with DBSCAN, and TCRdist sequence similarity was added when clustering was performed within HLA-allele-positive subsets. For co-occurrence clustering, repertoires with fewer than 30,000 or more than 120,000 public chains were excluded, along with four to six repertoires with anomalous nucleotide sharing. TCRdb mirrors the immuneACCESS table, restricted to in-frame sequences. Some clones are absent from its copies; in checked studies, under half trace to an unresolved V gene, and the reason for the others is unknown. V and J calls and clone size are those listed in that table; D and trimming were worked out from the DNA. This sample has around 170,000 clones in its table, and approximately 84% of those were observed once. Around 4% of the sample comes from the top ten.

This chain joins TRBV7-8 to TRBJ2-4, with TRBD2 perhaps the D gene, on 5 matching bases. This TCR derives from a man aged 50 or older in good health and CMV-seronegative. The sample consisted of PBMCs. For the CDR3, the sequence is CASSPKRVAKNIQYF. In nucleotide form, the sequence is TGTGCCAGCAGCCCAAAGAGGGTAGCCAAAAACATTCAGTACTTC.